These 17 T cell receptor beta chains came from one sample sequenced in a study of OX40 agonist ivuxolimab in advanced cancers. Produced via immunoSEQ multiplex PCR; TCRdb's table is partial and in-frame only. The table has approximately 61,000 clones, about 88% seen once. The sequenced sample was CD4+ or CD8+ T cells sorted from blood, obtained in a trial of the OX40 agonist ivuxolimab. Receptors originate from an adult with an advanced solid tumor such as melanoma, head and neck, liver or kidney cancer.

J is TRBJ2-7 and V is TRBV6-6; D might be TRBD2 (6 bases). Trimming removed 6 bases at V and 2 bases at J, with 17 bases between. Per the germline V gene, CDR1 is MNHNY and CDR2 is SVGAGI (reference sequence). The CDR3 is made up of 15 amino acids. CDR3 protein: CASRPTRDGTYEQYF. In DNA, the CDR3 is TGTGCCAGCAGACCCACGCGGGACGGGACCTACGAGCAGTACTTC.

This chain uses TRBV7-6 with TRBJ2-1; the D call may be TRBD1 or TRBD2 (5 bases each). The length of the CDR3 is 13 residues. V lost 0 bases and J 9 bases, leaving 9 bases between the germline ends. The germline CDR1 and CDR2 sequences are SGHVS and FNYEAQ. The CDR3 DNA reads as TGTGCCAGCAGCTTAGCCGGGGCAGGTGAGCAGTTCTTC. This encodes CASSLAGAGEQFF.

The chain joins TRBV4-3 to TRBJ2-1; 7 bases fit TRBD1. With V trimmed by 0 bases and J by 0 bases, 8 bases remained unmatched. The germline gives CDR1 LGHNA, CDR2 YSLEER. The CDR3 spans 18 residues. CDR3 protein: CASSQDHNRGSSYNEQFF. In nucleotides, the CDR3 is TGCGCCAGCAGCCAAGACCATAACAGGGGAAGCTCCTACAATGAGCAGTTCTTC.

The CDR3 DNA follows: TGTGCCAGCAGCCGGGACAGGGCCTACAATGAGCAGTTCTTC. This encodes CASSRDRAYNEQFF. The genes are TRBV5-4 and TRBJ2-1; TRBD1 matches 9 bases. Germline V lookup: CDR1 SGHNT, CDR2 YYREEE (reference sequence). J was trimmed by 2 bases and V by 4 bases; bases with no gene match: 1. This CDR3 is 14 amino acids long.

The gene calls are TRBV28 and TRBJ1-4; 9 bases line up with TRBD1. Per germline, CDR1 MDHEN and CDR2 SYDVKM. CDR3 length: 14 amino acids. V trimming: 5 bases; J trimming: 7 bases; junction bases outside the gene matches: 5. The CDR3 sequence: CASSRQGEVEKLFF. Written as DNA, the CDR3 is TGTGCCAGCAGTAGACAGGGGGAAGTTGAAAAACTGTTTTTT. Supplemented by reference TRBV28 and TRBJ1-4, the full variable domain reads DVKVTQSSRYLVKRTGEKVFLECVQDMDHENMFWYRQDPGLGLRLIYFSYDVKMKEKGDIPEGYSVSREKKERFSLILESASTNQTSMYLCASSRQGEVEKLFFGSGTQLSVL.

The chain recombines TRBV19 with TRBJ1-4, with D hard to call. CDR3 length: 15 residues. V was shortened by 4 bases and J by 0 bases, with 9 bases between the two germline ends. CDR1 and CDR2 from the germline V gene are LNHDA and SQIVND (reference sequence). The CDR3 region is CASSTQSATNEKLFF. The CDR3 DNA reads as TGTGCCAGTAGTACTCAGAGTGCAACTAATGAAAAACTGTTTTTT.

The chain couples TRBV6-1 to TRBJ2-1; D unclear. The germline V gene encodes CDR1 MNHNS and CDR2 SASEGT. Trimming stripped 8 bases from V and 15 bases from J, with 14 bases between. The CDR3 sequence is 10 residues long. The CDR3, as DNA: TGTGCCAGCGGTCCACTCATATTGTTCTTC. Translated: CASGPLILFF.

This clone has more than one count but fewer than ten. The rearrangement joins TRBV11-3 to TRBJ2-1; D perhaps matches TRBD2 (5 bases). This CDR3 has 15 amino acids. Germline V lookup: CDR1 SGHNT, CDR2 YENEEA. V lost 1 base to trimming and J lost 2 bases, with 9 bases between them. In DNA, the CDR3 is TGTGCCAGCAGCTTAGTGGGGAGCGCCTACAATGAGCAGTTCTTC. Encoded protein: CASSLVGSAYNEQFF. Full variable domain (remainder filled in from reference TRBV11-3 and TRBJ2-1): EAGVVQSPRYKIIEKKQPVAFWCNPISGHNTLYWYLQNLGQGPELLIRYENEEAVDDSQLPKDRFSAERLKGVDSTLKIQPAELGDSAVYLCASSLVGSAYNEQFFGPGTRLTVL.

The J gene is TRBJ2-3, the V gene TRBV2; D gene ambiguous. Trimming stripped 5 bases from V and 3 bases from J, with 12 bases between. The CDR3 consists of 14 residues. Germline loops: CDR1 SNHLY, CDR2 FYNNEI. The CDR3 loop reads CASSYPRATDTQYF. In DNA, the CDR3 is TGTGCCAGCAGTTATCCCCGGGCAACAGATACGCAGTATTTT.

J is TRBJ2-2 and V is TRBV4-3; D tentatively fits TRBD1 or TRBD2 (5 bases each). V lost 4 bases and J lost 9, with 12 bases in between. The germline gives CDR1 LGHNA, CDR2 YSLEER. This CDR3 comprises 13 residues. The CDR3 loop reads CASSPQWGWELFF. CDR3 sequence (DNA): TGCGCCAGCAGCCCCCAGTGGGGGTGGGAGCTGTTTTTT.

This chain uses TRBV2 with TRBJ2-3; 7 nucleotides match TRBD1. Trimming cost V 6 bases and J 0 bases; bases outside gene matches: 9. The CDR3 is 16 residues long. Germline assignment: CDR1 SNHLY and CDR2 FYNNEI. The CDR3 is CASRDGQAHSTDTQYF. The CDR3, as DNA: TGTGCCAGCAGGGACGGACAGGCGCATAGCACAGATACGCAGTATTTT.

This clone was seen only once. This chain uses TRBV4-3 with TRBJ2-1; D gene uncertain. Germline V lookup: CDR1 LGHNA, CDR2 YSLEER. This CDR3 spans 15 amino acids. V was clipped by 0 bases and J by 6 bases, with 12 bases between them. The CDR3 DNA sequence: TGCGCCAGCAGCCAAGACAGGCGGAACTTCAATGAGCAGTTCTTC. Translating it yields CASSQDRRNFNEQFF.

This chain joins TRBV11-2 and TRBJ1-2; possibly TRBD1 for D (5 bases). This CDR3 comprises 18 residues. V dropped 5 bases and J dropped 3 bases, with 25 bases sitting between them. The germline V gene encodes CDR1 SGHAT and CDR2 FQNNGV. Here the CDR3 reads CASSQGADERFGDYGYTF. The CDR3 DNA reads TGTGCCAGCAGCCAAGGGGCGGACGAGCGATTTGGGGACTATGGCTACACCTTC.

CDR3 residues: CASSVAGWKETQYF. CDR3 nucleotides: TGTGCCAGCAGCGTAGCGGGTTGGAAGGAGACCCAGTACTTC. The V call is TRBV9, the J call TRBJ2-5; no clear D gene. CDR3 length: 14 residues. V lost 0 bases to trimming and J lost 5 bases, with 11 bases between them. The germline V gene encodes CDR1 SGDLS and CDR2 YYNGEE.

The CDR3 protein is CASSLDSGSYEQYF. CDR3 DNA sequence: TGCGCCAGCAGCTTGGACTCAGGGTCCTACGAGCAGTACTTC. The genes are TRBV5-1 and TRBJ2-7, with a weak D call TRBD1 (5 bases). V lost 0 bases and J 1 base, leaving 8 bases between the germline ends. The CDR3 extends over 14 amino acids. CDR1 is SGHRS, CDR2 YFSETQ, per germline.

The V call is TRBV7-9, the J call TRBJ1-5; D unresolved. The CDR3 has 14 residues. Germline assignment: CDR1 SEHNR and CDR2 FQNEAQ (reference sequence). V was shortened by 4 bases and J by 0 bases, with 7 bases between the two germline ends. The CDR3 here is CASSSTNSNQPQHF. The CDR3 bases are TGTGCCAGCAGCTCCACTAATAGCAATCAGCCCCAGCATTTT. Full variable domain (missing parts from reference TRBV7-9 and TRBJ1-5): DTGVSQNPRHKITKRGQNVTFRCDPISEHNRLYWYRQTLGQGPEFLTYFQNEAQLEKSRLLSDRFSAERPKGSFSTLEIQRTEQGDSAMYLCASSSTNSNQPQHFGDGTRLSIL.

The CDR3 DNA reads TGTGCCAGTAAGGAGACACCCTCGGGACTGAACACTGAAGCTTTCTTT. Encoded protein: CASKETPSGLNTEAFF. The rearrangement links TRBV19 to TRBJ1-1; D is possibly TRBD1 (5 bases). The germline CDR1 and CDR2 sequences are LNHDA and SQIVND (reference sequence). Trimming left V 7 bases short and J 0 bases short, with 18 bases between. The CDR3 length is 16 residues.